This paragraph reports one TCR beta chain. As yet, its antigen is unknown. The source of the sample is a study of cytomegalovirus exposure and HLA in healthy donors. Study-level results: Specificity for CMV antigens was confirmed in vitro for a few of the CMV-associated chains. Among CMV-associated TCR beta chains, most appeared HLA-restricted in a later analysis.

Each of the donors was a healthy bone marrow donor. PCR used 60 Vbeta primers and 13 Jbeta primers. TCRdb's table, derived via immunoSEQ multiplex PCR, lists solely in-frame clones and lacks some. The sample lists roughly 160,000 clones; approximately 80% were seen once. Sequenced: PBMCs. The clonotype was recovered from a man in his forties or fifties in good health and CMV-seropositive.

The CDR3 bases are TGTGCCAGCAGCGTAGAGGCCGGACAGGTTAGCGAGCAGTACTTC. The encoded protein is CASSVEAGQVSEQYF. This chain links TRBV9 with TRBJ2-7; 7 bases line up with TRBD1. The trim removed 0 bases at V and 6 bases at J, leaving 9 bases unmatched. There are 15 residues in the CDR3. The germline V gene encodes CDR1 SGDLS and CDR2 YYNGEE. Together with reference TRBV9 and TRBJ2-7, the CDR3 gives the full variable domain: DSGVTQTPKHLITATGQRVTLRCSPRSGDLSVYWYQQSLDQGLQFLIQYYNGEERAKGNILERFSAQQFPDLHSELNLSSLELGDSALYFCASSVEAGQVSEQYFGPGTRLTVT.